The T cell receptor beta chain under discussion was sequenced for a study of cytomegalovirus exposure and HLA in healthy donors. Study findings and constraints: What TCR beta sequences reportedly achieved was accurate prediction of HLA-A and HLA-B alleles in most subjects. Associated with cytomegalovirus, according to the listing, were 150 to 200 TCR beta chains.

Worth noting for this clone: Its antigen is still unknown.

Germline V CDR1 and CDR2: SGHTA, FQGNSA. The CDR3 runs 15 residues. The PCR employed 60 Vbeta primers together with 13 Jbeta primers. Here immunoSEQ multiplex PCR was the method, and the copy in TCRdb shows in-frame clones only, minus some. Here the sample spans 120,000 to 150,000 clones, roughly 9.4% being singletons. The material sequenced was PBMCs. This clonotype was sampled from a male donor in good health and CMV-seronegative. The chain has TRBV7-2 and TRBJ2-5; D is perhaps TRBD1 (5 bases). With the DNA end fitting TRBJ2-7 better, the J assignment may be wrong. CDR3 sequence reads: CASSLEWGSRYEQYF. CDR3 coding DNA: TGTGCCAGCAGCTTAGAATGGGGCAGTCGCTACGAGCAGTACTTC.